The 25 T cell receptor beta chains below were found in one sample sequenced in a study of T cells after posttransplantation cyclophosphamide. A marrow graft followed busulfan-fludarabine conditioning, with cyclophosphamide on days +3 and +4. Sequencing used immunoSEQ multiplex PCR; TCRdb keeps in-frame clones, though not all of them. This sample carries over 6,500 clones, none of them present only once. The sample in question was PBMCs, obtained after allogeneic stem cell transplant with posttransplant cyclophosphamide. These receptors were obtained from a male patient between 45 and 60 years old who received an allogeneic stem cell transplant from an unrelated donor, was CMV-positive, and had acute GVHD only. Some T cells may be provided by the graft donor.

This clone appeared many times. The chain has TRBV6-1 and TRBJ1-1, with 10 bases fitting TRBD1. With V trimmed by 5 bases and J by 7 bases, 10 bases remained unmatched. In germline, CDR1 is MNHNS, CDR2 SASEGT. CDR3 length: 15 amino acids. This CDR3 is CASSRQGAMSNEAFF. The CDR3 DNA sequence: TGTGCCAGCAGTCGACAGGGGGCGATGTCGAATGAAGCTTTCTTT.

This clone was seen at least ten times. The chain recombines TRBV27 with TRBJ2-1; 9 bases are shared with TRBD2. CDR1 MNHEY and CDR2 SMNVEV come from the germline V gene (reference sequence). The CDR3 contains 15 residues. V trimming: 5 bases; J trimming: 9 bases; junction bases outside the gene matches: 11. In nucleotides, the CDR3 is TGTGCCAGCAGTCTGAAACCGGGACTAGCCCTTGAGCAGTTCTTC. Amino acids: CASSLKPGLALEQFF.

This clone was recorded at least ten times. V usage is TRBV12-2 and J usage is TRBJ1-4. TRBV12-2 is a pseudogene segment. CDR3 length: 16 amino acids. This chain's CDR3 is CASRSRPPADNEKLFF. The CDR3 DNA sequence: TGTGCAAGTCGCTCCCGACCTCCAGCGGATAATGAAAAACTGTTTTTT.

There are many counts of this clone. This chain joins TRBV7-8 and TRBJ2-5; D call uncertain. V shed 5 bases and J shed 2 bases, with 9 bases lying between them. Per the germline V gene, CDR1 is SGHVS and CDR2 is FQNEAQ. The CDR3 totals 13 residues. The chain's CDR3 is CASSPPKQETQYF. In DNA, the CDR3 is TGTGCCAGCAGCCCCCCCAAACAAGAGACCCAGTACTTC.

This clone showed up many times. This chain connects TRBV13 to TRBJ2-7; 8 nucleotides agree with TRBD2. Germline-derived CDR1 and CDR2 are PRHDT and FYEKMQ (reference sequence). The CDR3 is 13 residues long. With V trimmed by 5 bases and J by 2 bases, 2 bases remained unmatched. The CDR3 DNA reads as TGTGCCAGCAGCCCCGGGGGGGCCTACGAGCAGTACTTC. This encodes CASSPGGAYEQYF.

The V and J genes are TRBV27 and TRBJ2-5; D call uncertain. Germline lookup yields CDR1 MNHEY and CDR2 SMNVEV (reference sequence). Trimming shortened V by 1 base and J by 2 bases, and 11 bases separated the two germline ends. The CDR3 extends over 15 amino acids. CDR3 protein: CASSLYRQGQETQYF. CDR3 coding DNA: TGTGCCAGCAGTTTATATAGACAAGGACAAGAGACCCAGTACTTC.

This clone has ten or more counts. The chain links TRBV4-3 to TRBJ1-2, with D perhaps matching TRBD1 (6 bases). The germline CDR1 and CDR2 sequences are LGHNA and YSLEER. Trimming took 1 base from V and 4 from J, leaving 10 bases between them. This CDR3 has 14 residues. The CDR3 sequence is CASSQVGQSYGYTF. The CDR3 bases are TGCGCCAGCAGCCAAGTAGGACAGAGCTATGGCTACACCTTC.

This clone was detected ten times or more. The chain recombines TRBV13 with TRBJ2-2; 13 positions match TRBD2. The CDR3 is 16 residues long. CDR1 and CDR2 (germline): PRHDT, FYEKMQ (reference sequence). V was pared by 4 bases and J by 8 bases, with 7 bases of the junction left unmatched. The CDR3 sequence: CASSSALAGGTGELFF. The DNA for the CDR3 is TGTGCCAGCAGCTCCGCACTAGCGGGGGGGACGGGGGAGCTGTTTTTT.

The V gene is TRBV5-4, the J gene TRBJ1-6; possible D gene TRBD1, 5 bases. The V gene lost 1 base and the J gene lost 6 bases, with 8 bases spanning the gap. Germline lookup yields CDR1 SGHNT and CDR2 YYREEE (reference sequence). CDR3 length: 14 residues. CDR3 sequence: CASSLRQSNSPLHF. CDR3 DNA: TGTGCCAGCAGCTTGCGACAGAGTAATTCACCCCTCCACTTT. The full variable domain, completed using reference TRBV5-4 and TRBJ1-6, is ETGVTQSPTHLIKTRGQQVTLRCSSQSGHNTVSWYQQALGQGPQFIFQYYREEENGRGNFPPRFSGLQFPNYSSELNVNALELDDSALYLCASSLRQSNSPLHFGNGTRLTVT.

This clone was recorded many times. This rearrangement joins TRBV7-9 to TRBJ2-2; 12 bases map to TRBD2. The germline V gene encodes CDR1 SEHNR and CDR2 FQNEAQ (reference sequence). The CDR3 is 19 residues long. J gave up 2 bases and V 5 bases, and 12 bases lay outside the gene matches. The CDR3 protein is CASSRKGLAGQGNTGELFF. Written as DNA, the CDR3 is TGTGCCAGCAGCCGGAAGGGACTAGCGGGCCAGGGAAACACCGGGGAGCTGTTTTTT.

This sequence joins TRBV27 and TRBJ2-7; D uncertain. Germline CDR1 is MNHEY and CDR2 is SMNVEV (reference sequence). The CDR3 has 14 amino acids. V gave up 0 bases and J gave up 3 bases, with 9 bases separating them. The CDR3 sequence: CASSLSPRFYEQYF. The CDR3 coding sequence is TGTGCCAGCAGTTTATCTCCCAGGTTCTACGAGCAGTACTTC.

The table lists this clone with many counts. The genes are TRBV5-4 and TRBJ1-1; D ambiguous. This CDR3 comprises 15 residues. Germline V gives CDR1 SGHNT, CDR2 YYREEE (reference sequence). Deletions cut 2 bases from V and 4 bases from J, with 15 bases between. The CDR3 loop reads CASSFDRVLGTEAFF. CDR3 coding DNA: TGTGCCAGCAGCTTCGATCGGGTTTTGGGCACTGAAGCTTTCTTT.

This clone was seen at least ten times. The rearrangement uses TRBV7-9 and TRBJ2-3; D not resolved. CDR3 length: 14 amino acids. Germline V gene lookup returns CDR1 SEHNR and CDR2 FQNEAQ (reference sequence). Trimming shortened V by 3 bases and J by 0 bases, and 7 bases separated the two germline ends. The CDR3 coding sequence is TGTGCCAGCAGCTTCAGTGCTAGCACAGATACGCAGTATTTT. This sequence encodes CASSFSASTDTQYF.

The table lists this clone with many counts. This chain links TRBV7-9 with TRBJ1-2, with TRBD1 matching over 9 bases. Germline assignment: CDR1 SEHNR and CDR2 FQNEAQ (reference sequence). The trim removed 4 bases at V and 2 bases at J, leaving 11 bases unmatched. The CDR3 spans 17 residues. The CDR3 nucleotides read TGTGCCAGCAGCTCGAACCTTATGACAGGGGGAAACTATGGCTACACCTTC. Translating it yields CASSSNLMTGGNYGYTF.

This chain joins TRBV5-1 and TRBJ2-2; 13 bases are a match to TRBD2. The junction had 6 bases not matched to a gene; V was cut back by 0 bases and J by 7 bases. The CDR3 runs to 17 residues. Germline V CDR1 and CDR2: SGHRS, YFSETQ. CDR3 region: CASSLVLAGGPSGELFF. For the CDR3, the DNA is TGCGCCAGCAGCTTGGTACTAGCGGGAGGGCCGAGCGGGGAGCTGTTTTTT.

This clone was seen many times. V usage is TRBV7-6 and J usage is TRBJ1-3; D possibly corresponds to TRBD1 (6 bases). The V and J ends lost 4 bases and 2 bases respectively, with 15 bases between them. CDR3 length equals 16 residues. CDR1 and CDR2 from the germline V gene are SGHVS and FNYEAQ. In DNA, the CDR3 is TGTGCCAGCAGCTCATCTGAGAGGGGGACTGGAAACACCATATATTTT. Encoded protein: CASSSSERGTGNTIYF.

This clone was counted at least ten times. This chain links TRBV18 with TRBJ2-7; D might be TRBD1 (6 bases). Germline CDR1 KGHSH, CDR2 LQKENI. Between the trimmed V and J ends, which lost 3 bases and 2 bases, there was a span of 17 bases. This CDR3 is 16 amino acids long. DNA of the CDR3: TGTGCCAGCTCACCGCCGCTCGCAGGGGTCCCCTACGAGCAGTACTTC. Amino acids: CASSPPLAGVPYEQYF.

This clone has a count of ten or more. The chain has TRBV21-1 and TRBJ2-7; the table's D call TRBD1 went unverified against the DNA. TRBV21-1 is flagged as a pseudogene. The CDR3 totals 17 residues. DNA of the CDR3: TGTGCCAGCAGCAAACGAGCCCCAGGGGTATGGACCTACGAGCAGTACTTC. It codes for CASSKRAPGVWTYEQYF.

This CDR3 is CASSLAGGPRNEQFF. The CDR3 region has the DNA TGCGCCAGCAGCCTAGCGGGGGGGCCCCGAAATGAGCAGTTCTTC. V is TRBV5-1 and J is TRBJ2-1; the match to TRBD2 covers 12 bases. The CDR3 is 15 residues long. From germline, CDR1 is SGHRS and CDR2 YFSETQ. The J segment lost 7 bases and the V segment lost 4 bases, leaving 6 bases of the junction unmatched.

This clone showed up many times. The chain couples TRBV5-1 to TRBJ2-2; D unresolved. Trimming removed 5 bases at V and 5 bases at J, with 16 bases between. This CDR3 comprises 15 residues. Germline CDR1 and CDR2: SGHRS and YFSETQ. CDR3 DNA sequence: TGCGCCAGCAGTTCAACACCGGGTGTAACCGGGGAGCTGTTTTTT. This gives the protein CASSSTPGVTGELFF.

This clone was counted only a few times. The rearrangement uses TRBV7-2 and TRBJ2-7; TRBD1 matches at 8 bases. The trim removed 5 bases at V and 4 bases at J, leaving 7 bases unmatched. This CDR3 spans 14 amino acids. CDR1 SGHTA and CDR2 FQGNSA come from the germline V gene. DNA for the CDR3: TGTGCCAGCAGCCAAGACAGGGGAACTTACGAGCAGTACTTC. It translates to CASSQDRGTYEQYF.

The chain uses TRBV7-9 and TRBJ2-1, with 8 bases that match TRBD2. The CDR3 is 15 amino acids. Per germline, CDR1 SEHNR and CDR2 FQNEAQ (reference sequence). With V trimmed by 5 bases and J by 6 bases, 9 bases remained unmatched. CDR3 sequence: CASSPPGRVGNEQFF. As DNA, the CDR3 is TGTGCCAGCAGCCCGCCCGGGAGGGTCGGCAATGAGCAGTTCTTC.

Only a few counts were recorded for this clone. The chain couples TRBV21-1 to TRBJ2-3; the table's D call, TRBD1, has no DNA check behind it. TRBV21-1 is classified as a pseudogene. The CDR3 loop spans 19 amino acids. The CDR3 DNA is TGTGCCAGCAGCAAAGTCAGATGGGGGCTCCGAACTAGCACAGATACGCAGTATTTT. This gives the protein CASSKVRWGLRTSTDTQYF.

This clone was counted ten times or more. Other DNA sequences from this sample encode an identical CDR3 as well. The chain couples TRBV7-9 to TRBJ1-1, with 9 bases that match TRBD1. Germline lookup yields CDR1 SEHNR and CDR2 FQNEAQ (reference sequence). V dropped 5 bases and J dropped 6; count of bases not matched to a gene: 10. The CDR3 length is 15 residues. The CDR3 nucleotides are TGTGCCAGCAGCCCCCCCCGGGGACAGGGCTCTGAAGCTTTCTTT. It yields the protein CASSPPRGQGSEAFF.

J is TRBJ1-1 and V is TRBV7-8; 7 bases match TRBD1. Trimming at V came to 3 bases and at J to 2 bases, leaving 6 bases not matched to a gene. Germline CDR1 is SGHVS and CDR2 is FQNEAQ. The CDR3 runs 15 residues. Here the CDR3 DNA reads TGTGCCAGCAGCTTTACAGGGGCGGGAAACACTGAAGCTTTCTTT. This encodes CASSFTGAGNTEAFF.